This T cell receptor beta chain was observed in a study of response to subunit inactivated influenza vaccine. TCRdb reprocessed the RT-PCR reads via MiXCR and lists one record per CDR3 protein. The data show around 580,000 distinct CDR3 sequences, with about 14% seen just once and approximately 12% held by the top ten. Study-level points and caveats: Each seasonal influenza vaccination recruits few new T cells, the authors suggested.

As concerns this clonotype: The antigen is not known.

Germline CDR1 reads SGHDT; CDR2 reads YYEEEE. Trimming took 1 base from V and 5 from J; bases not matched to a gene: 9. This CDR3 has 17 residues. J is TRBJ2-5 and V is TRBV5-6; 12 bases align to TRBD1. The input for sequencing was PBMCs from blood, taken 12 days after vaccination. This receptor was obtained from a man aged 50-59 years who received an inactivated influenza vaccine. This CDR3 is CASSLRGQGARRETQYF. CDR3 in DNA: TGTGCCAGCAGCTTGAGGGGACAGGGGGCTCGGAGGGAGACCCAGTACTTC.